Listed below are T cell receptor beta chains from one sample, sequenced in a study of T cells in Graves' hyperthyroidism and ophthalmopathy. From the multiplex PCR reads, TCRdb called clonotypes with MiXCR, one entry per CDR3 protein. The profile shows 650,000 to 750,000 distinct CDR3 sequences, 14% of them singletons. The sample consisted of blood. The origin of the receptors is a woman younger than 35 with Graves' hyperthyroidism. Both conserved end residues are part of each CDR3. D genes are given only for firm matches. Not every row has a clone size; where given, it reads once, few, many or a size class.

>-|TRBV4-3|-|TRBJ1-1
CASSQDGSGTENTEAFF
TGCGCCAGCAGCCAAGATGGGTCGGGGACCGAGAACACTGAAGCTTTCTTT
>many|TRBV18|-|TRBJ1-3
CASSPPGHSGNTIYF
TGTGCCAGCTCCCCTCCGGGACACTCGGGAAACACCATATATTTT
>-|TRBV9|-|TRBJ2-1
CASRQEYNEQFF
TGTGCCAGCCGGCAGGAGTACAATGAGCAGTTCTTC
>many|TRBV28|-|TRBJ2-6
CASTLDGNSGANVLTF
TGTGCCAGCACCCTGGACGGAAACTCTGGGGCCAACGTCCTGACTTTC
>-|TRBV19|-|TRBJ1-1
CASSIEMPGHQAFF
TGTGCCAGTAGTATCGAGATGCCGGGACACCAAGCTTTCTTT
>few|TRBV7-3|-|TRBJ2-5
CASSLGVGGQETQYF
TGTGCCAGCAGCTTAGGGGTCGGGGGCCAAGAGACCCAGTACTTC
>-|TRBV11-2|TRBD2|TRBJ2-4
CASSFGGGSAKNIQYF
TGTGCCAGCAGCTTTGGGGGGGGATCGGCCAAAAACATTCAGTACTTC
>few|TRBV28|-|TRBJ2-7
CASRETLSYEQYF
TGTGCCAGCCGAGAGACACTTTCCTACGAGCAGTACTTC
>-|TRBV6-2/TRBV6-3|-|TRBJ2-1
CASSVFHEQFF
TGTGCCAGCAGTGTTTTCCACGAGCAGTTCTTC
>many|TRBV28|TRBD1|TRBJ1-5
CASSSSGGWQPQHF
TGTGCCAGCAGTTCGTCAGGGGGCTGGCAGCCCCAGCATTTT
>-|TRBV14|-|TRBJ2-5
CASSPTGPFGETQYF
TGTGCCAGCAGCCCGACAGGCCCGTTCGGGGAGACCCAGTACTTC
>-|TRBV6-2/TRBV6-3|-|TRBJ2-7
CASRRDLYNEQYF
TGTGCCAGCAGGAGAGATCTCTACAATGAGCAGTACTTC
>many|TRBV2|-|TRBJ1-5
CASSVKGGNQPQHF
TGTGCCAGCAGTGTAAAGGGAGGCAATCAGCCCCAGCATTTT
>few|TRBV6-1|-|TRBJ1-1
CASSEAPRAIPEAFF
TGTGCCAGCAGTGAAGCGCCCCGGGCCATCCCTGAAGCTTTCTTT
>-|TRBV15|-|TRBJ2-4
CATSRDPGPQNIQYF
TGTGCCACCAGCAGAGATCCGGGACCACAAAACATTCAGTACTTC
>many|TRBV5-4|TRBD2|TRBJ2-1
CASSFRGLAGVDEQFF
TGTGCCAGCAGCTTCCGGGGACTAGCGGGAGTAGACGAGCAGTTCTTC
>many|TRBV11-2|TRBD2|TRBJ2-3
CASSTRGERTDTQYF
TGTGCCAGCAGCACCCGGGGGGAGCGCACAGATACGCAGTATTTT
>many|TRBV14|TRBD1|TRBJ2-4
CASSQVPGQAASAKNIQYF
TGTGCCAGCAGCCAAGTACCGGGACAGGCAGCTTCAGCCAAAAACATTCAGTACTTC
>many|TRBV7-3|TRBD2|TRBJ2-1
CASSFGVAGIYNEQFF
TGTGCCAGCAGCTTCGGGGTAGCGGGGATCTACAATGAGCAGTTCTTC
>-|TRBV7-9|TRBD2|TRBJ2-5
CASGTAGEGEETQYF
TGTGCCAGCGGCACCGCGGGGGAGGGCGAAGAGACCCAGTACTTC
>-|TRBV29-1|-|TRBJ2-5
CSVEAGTEETQYF
TGCAGCGTTGAAGCAGGGACGGAAGAGACCCAGTACTTC
>-|TRBV6-1|-|TRBJ1-4
CASSPELTVNEKLFF
TGTGCCAGCAGCCCTGAATTGACAGTTAATGAAAAACTGTTTTTT
>many|TRBV7-2|-|TRBJ2-1
CASNRLEEQFF
TGTGCCAGCAACCGACTAGAAGAGCAGTTCTTC
>many|TRBV24-1|-|TRBJ2-3
CATRAPVLATVSTDTQYF
TGTGCCACCCGTGCGCCTGTCTTAGCCACCGTTTCCACAGATACGCAGTATTTT
>many|TRBV15|-|TRBJ2-7
CATSRDKSGEQYF
TGTGCCACCAGCAGAGATAAATCCGGCGAGCAGTACTTC
>-|TRBV6-5|-|TRBJ1-2
CASSYEFRGYGYTF
TGTGCCAGCAGTTACGAGTTCAGGGGCTATGGCTACACCTTC
>-|TRBV10-3|-|TRBJ2-2
CAIGGTVNTGELFF
TGTGCCATCGGAGGGACAGTGAACACCGGGGAGCTGTTTTTT
>many|TRBV2|TRBD1|TRBJ1-5
CASKVGTGANQPQHF
TGTGCCAGCAAGGTTGGGACAGGGGCGAATCAGCCCCAGCATTTT
>many|TRBV24-1|-|TRBJ2-1
CATGKGPYNEQFF
TGTGCCACCGGGAAGGGCCCGTACAATGAGCAGTTCTTC
>-|TRBV29-1|TRBD1|TRBJ1-5
CSVVDRVNGLYSNQPQHF
TGCAGCGTGGTTGACAGGGTTAACGGTCTTTATAGCAATCAGCCCCAGCATTTT
>-|TRBV7-2|-|TRBJ2-1
CASSLVSRQLNEQFF
TGTGCCAGCAGCTTAGTCTCAAGACAGCTCAATGAGCAGTTCTTC
>many|TRBV5-1|-|TRBJ2-1
CASSLSPDNEQFF
TGCGCCAGCAGCTTGTCGCCCGACAATGAGCAGTTCTTC
>-|TRBV5-8|-|TRBJ2-1
CASTPGVLGHEQFF
TGTGCCAGCACCCCCGGGGTATTGGGCCACGAGCAGTTCTTC
>-|TRBV20-1|TRBD2|TRBJ2-5
CSARGEGQETQYF
TGCAGTGCTAGAGGGGAGGGCCAAGAGACCCAGTACTTC
>-|TRBV27|-|TRBJ1-6
CASSSGNPIRYNSPLHF
TGTGCCAGCAGTTCGGGCAACCCGATACGATATAATTCACCCCTCCACTTT
>few|TRBV11-3|TRBD2|TRBJ2-7
CASSYTGTSGYEQYF
TGTGCCAGCAGTTACACCGGGACTAGCGGGTACGAGCAGTACTTC
>many|TRBV5-1|-|TRBJ1-1
CASSSMGPSGMNTEAFF
TGCGCCAGCAGCTCAATGGGACCCTCAGGGATGAACACTGAAGCTTTCTTT
>-|TRBV6-1|TRBD2|TRBJ2-1
CASREGGSGSNEQFF
TGTGCCAGCAGGGAAGGGGGTAGCGGGAGTAATGAGCAGTTCTTC
>-|TRBV6-1|TRBD2|TRBJ2-7
CASSSPGTSIYEQYF
TGTGCCAGCAGCTCCCCGGGGACTAGTATATACGAGCAGTACTTC
>many|TRBV18|-|TRBJ2-5
CASSPPYQETQYF
TGTGCCAGCAGCCCCCCGTACCAAGAGACCCAGTACTTC
>few|TRBV3-1|TRBD2|TRBJ2-5
CASSQAERLAGVETQYF
TGTGCCAGCAGCCAAGCCGAAAGACTAGCGGGAGTGGAGACCCAGTACTTC
>-|TRBV19|TRBD2|TRBJ2-7
CASSPSTRDYYYEQYF
TGTGCCAGTAGTCCCTCGACCCGGGACTACTACTACGAGCAGTACTTC
>few|TRBV7-6|-|TRBJ1-1
CASSLAPGVMNTEAFF
TGTGCCAGCAGCTTAGCTCCGGGAGTCATGAACACTGAAGCTTTCTTT